This TCR beta chain emerged from a study of CD8+ T cells in alopecia areata. This clone occurred once. Reverse transcription of extracted RNA yielded cDNA, which provided the sequencing template. The protocol was immunoSEQ multiplex PCR, while the TCRdb copy is restricted to in-frame clones and leaves out a portion. Among some 130,000 clones, approximately 49% were seen once, and the ten largest hold approximately 19%. Germline loops: CDR1 SGHRS, CDR2 YFSETQ. Trimming cost V 4 bases and J 2 bases, with 7 bases left between them. The CDR3 sequence is 12 residues long. This TCR derives from a human donor with alopecia areata. The chain combines TRBV5-1 with TRBJ2-7, with D perhaps matching TRBD1 (5 bases). The sequenced sample was CD8+ T cells sorted from blood, obtained at week 0. CDR3 sequence: CASSAGTYEQYF. The DNA of the CDR3 is TGCGCCAGCAGCGCAGGGACCTACGAGCAGTACTTC. The whole variable domain, filled in from reference TRBV5-1 and TRBJ2-7, reads KAGVTQTPRYLIKTRGQQVTLSCSPISGHRSVSWYQQTPGQGLQFLFEYFSETQRNKGNFPGRFSGRQFSNSRSEMNVSTLELGDSALYLCASSAGTYEQYFGPGTRLTVT.